This paragraph reports one TCR beta chain. This CDR3 comprises 12 residues. Germline trimming cut 5 bases from V and 4 bases from J; bases unmatched to any gene: 1. These data belong to a study of blood T cell repertoires in COVID-19. As for the study in general: Collection of acute and convalescent COVID-19 samples took place in the United States, Italy and Spain. In each case, the material was cDNA or gDNA derived from T cells, B-cell-depleted T cells, or PBMCs.

Authors' data handling: Estimation of nucleated cell counts was performed using reference gene primer amplification. Method: immunoSEQ multiplex PCR; TCRdb's copy keeps in-frame clones and lacks some. V and J calls and clone size are those listed in that table; D and trimming were worked out from the DNA. The top ten hold around 5% of the sample, which has roughly 100,000 clones, roughly 81% seen once. The chain has TRBV12-3 or TRBV12-4 and TRBJ1-1; 7 bases agree with TRBD1. Sequencing input: peripheral blood. This receptor was obtained from a man older than 75 with COVID-19, enrolled during active disease. The CDR3 DNA is TGTGCCAGCAGTGACAGGGTCACTGAAGCTTTCTTT. Translating it yields CASSDRVTEAFF.